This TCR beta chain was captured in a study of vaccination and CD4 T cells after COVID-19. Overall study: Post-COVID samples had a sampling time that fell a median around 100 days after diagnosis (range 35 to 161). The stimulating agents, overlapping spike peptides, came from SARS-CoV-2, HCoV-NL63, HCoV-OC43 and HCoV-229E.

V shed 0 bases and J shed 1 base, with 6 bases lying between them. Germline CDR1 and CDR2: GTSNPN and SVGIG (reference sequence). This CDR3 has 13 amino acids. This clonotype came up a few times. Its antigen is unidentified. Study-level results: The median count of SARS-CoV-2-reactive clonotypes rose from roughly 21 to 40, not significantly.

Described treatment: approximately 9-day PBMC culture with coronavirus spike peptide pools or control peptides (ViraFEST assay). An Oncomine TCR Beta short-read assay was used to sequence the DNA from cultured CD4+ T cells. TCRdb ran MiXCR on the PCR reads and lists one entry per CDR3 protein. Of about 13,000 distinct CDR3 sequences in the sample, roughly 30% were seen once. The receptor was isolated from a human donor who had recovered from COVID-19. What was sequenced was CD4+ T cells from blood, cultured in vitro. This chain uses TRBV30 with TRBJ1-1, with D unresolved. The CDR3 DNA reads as TGTGCCTGGAGTGTTGAGGCGAACACTGAAGCTTTCTTT. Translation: CAWSVEANTEAFF.